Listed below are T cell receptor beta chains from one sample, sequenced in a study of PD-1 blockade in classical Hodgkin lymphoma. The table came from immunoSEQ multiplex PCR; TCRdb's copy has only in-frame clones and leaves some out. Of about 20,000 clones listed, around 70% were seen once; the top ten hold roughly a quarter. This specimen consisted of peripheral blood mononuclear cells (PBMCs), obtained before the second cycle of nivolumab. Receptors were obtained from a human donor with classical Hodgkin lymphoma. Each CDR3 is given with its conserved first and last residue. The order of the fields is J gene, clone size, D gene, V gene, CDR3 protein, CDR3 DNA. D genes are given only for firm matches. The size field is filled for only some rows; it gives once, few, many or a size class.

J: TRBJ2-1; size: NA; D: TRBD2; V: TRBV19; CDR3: CASSMGTLLAGVSYNEQFF; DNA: TGTGCCAGTAGTATGGGGACGCTACTAGCGGGAGTCTCCTACAATGAGCAGTTCTTC
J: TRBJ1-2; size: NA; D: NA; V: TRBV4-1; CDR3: CASSQDLGRHLIYGYTF; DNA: TGCGCCAGCAGCCAAGATCTCGGGCGGCACCTCATCTATGGCTACACCTTC
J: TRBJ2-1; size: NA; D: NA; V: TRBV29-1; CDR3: CSVGAGGNNEQFF; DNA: TGCAGCGTTGGGGCAGGGGGGAACAATGAGCAGTTCTTC
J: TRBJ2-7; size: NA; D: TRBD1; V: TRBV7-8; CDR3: CASSPQGPRGYEQYF; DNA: TGTGCCAGCAGCCCACAGGGGCCAAGAGGTTACGAGCAGTACTTC
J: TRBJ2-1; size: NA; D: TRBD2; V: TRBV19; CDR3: CASSIGSGGPNEQFF; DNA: TGTGCCAGTAGTATTGGGTCGGGAGGGCCTAATGAGCAGTTCTTC
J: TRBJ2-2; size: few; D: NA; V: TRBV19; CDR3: CASRETNTGELFF; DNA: TGTGCCAGTAGGGAGACGAACACCGGGGAGCTGTTTTTT
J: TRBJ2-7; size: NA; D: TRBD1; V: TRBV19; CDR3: CASSPGQGAPSEYEQYF; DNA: TGTGCCAGTAGCCCGGGACAGGGGGCTCCCAGTGAGTACGAGCAGTACTTC
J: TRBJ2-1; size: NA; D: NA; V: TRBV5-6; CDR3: CASSFSREKFF; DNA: TGTGCCAGCAGCTTCTCCCGGGAAAAGTTCTTC
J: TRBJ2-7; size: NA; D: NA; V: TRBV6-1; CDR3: CASETGSLTYEQYF; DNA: TGTGCCAGCGAAACAGGGTCCTTAACCTACGAGCAGTACTTC
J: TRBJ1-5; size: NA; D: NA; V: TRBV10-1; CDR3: CASSAVQHQPQHF; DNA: TGCGCCAGCAGTGCGGTCCAGCATCAGCCCCAGCATTTT
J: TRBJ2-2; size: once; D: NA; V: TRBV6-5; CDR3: CASSYIWGAGELFF; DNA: TGTGCCAGCAGTTATATCTGGGGGGCCGGGGAGCTGTTTTTT
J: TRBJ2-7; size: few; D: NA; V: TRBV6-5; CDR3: CASSYSGEYPDEQYF; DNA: TGTGCCAGCAGTTACTCAGGGGAGTACCCGGACGAGCAGTACTTC
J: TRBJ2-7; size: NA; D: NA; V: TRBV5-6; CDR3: CASSLAGSHEQYF; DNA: TGTGCCAGCAGCTTGGCTGGGAGCCACGAGCAGTACTTC
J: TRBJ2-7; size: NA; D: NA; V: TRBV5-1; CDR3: CASSGPLYEQYF; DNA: TGCGCCAGCTCCGGGCCCCTCTACGAGCAGTACTTC
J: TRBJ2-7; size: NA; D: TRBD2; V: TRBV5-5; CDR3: CASNPAGSTSGSNPYEQYF; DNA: TGTGCCAGCAACCCCGCGGGGAGTACTAGCGGGTCAAACCCCTACGAGCAGTACTTC
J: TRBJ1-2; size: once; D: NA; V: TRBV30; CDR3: CAWSLVGSYGYTF; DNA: TGTGCCTGGAGTCTAGTAGGGAGCTATGGCTACACCTTC
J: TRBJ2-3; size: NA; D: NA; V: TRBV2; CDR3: CASMAGTDTQYF; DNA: TGTGCCAGCATGGCGGGCACAGATACGCAGTATTTT
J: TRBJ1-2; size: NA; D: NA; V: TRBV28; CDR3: CASSPVRHSNYGYTF; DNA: TGTGCCAGCAGCCCCGTTAGACATTCTAACTATGGCTACACCTTC
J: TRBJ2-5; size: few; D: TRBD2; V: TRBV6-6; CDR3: CASSRTSGRSETQYF; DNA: TGTGCCAGCAGCCGCACTAGCGGGAGGTCAGAGACCCAGTACTTC
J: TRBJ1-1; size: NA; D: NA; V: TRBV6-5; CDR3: CASIWSTEAFF; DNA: TGTGCCAGTATTTGGAGCACTGAAGCTTTCTTT
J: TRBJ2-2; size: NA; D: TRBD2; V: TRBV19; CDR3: CASSMPSGTASTGELFF; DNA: TGTGCCAGTAGTATGCCTAGCGGAACCGCGAGTACCGGGGAGCTGTTTTTT
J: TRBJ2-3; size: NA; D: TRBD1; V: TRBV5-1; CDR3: CASSAGQGAWDTQYF; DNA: TGCGCCAGCAGTGCAGGACAGGGGGCTTGGGATACGCAGTATTTT
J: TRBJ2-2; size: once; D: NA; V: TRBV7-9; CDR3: CASSLVPDKPGGELFF; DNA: TGTGCCAGCAGCTTAGTCCCCGACAAGCCAGGCGGGGAGCTGTTTTTT
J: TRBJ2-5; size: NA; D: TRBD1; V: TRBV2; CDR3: CASRSTGVEETQYF; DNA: TGTGCCAGCAGATCGACAGGGGTCGAAGAGACCCAGTACTTC
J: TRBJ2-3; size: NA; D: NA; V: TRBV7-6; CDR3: CASSHGGFTDTQYF; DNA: TGTGCCAGCAGCCATGGGGGTTTCACAGATACGCAGTATTTT
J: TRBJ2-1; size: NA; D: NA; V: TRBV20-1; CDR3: CSGVMYNEQFF; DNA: TGCAGTGGGGTTATGTACAATGAGCAGTTCTTC
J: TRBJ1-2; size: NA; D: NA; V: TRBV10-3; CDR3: CAISEFSYGYTF; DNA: TGTGCCATCAGTGAATTTTCCTATGGCTACACCTTC
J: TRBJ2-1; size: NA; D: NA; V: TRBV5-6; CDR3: CASSLETRSSYNEQFF; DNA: TGTGCCAGCAGCTTAGAGACCAGGAGCTCCTACAATGAGCAGTTCTTC
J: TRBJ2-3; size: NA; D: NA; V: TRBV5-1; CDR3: CASSLVDQSTDTQYF; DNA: TGCGCCAGCAGCTTGGTTGACCAAAGCACAGATACGCAGTATTTT
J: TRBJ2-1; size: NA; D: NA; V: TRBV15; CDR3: CATSREDGSSYNEQFF; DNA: TGTGCCACCAGCAGAGAAGACGGCAGCTCCTACAATGAGCAGTTCTTC
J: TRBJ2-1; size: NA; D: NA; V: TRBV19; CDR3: CASSIGYPPNYNEQFF; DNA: TGTGCCAGTAGTATAGGTTACCCCCCCAACTACAATGAGCAGTTCTTC
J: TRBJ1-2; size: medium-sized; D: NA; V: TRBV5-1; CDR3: CASSLGGSPTYTF; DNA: TGCGCCAGCAGCTTGGGAGGGAGTCCAACCTACACCTTC
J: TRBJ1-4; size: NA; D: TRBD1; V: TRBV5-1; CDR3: CASSLGDRGREFEKLFF; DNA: TGCGCCAGCAGCTTGGGGGACAGGGGGCGCGAGTTTGAAAAACTGTTTTTT
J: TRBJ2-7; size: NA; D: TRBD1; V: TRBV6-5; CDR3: CASSTRTGKGEQYF; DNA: TGTGCCAGCAGTACTCGGACAGGGAAGGGCGAGCAGTACTTC